The text below deals with one TCR beta chain. There is no known antigen for this receptor. Base qualities are missing; no much larger clone stands one base away. Including cysteine and phenylalanine, the CDR3 has 11 amino acids. The retained sequence is limited to the CDR3, 33 bases, with the frame set at the first base. V is cut by 7 bases and J by 7 bases, and the space between the germline ends is 10 bases. CDR1 and CDR2 (MNHEY, SMNVEV) derive from the germline V gene (reference sequence). In total, approximately 690 healthy bone marrow donors made up the cohort. Cohort members were all nominally healthy when sampled, although unrecorded immune exposures were likely present. The donor was CMV seropositive and belonged to the group of 250 to 300 seropositive cohort members. Each donor provided a peripheral blood sample, and peripheral blood mononuclear cells were used for TCR beta sequencing. The Qiagen DNeasy Blood Extraction Kit was used to extract genomic DNA from the blood cell samples.

The library was produced with the immunoSEQ multiplex PCR assay. A mixture of 60 forward primers for TCR Vbeta segments and 13 reverse primers for TCR Jbeta segments was used in the multiplex PCR. The CDR3 region of rearranged TCR beta genes was amplified from genomic DNA by a multiplex PCR assay. The Illumina HiSeq System was used to sequence the amplified TCR beta libraries as 87-base-pair reads. Per the authors' processing: Across the 700 or so repertoires, a later analysis counted roughly 77 million unique TCR beta chains, roughly 11 million of which were shared by at least two donors. Raw reads were error-corrected and collapsed into unique sequences with a nearest-neighbor algorithm that merged closely related sequences to remove PCR and sequencing errors. CDR3 sequences were aligned to IMGT reference sequences to assign V, D and J gene segments. Each retained sequence needed at least a six-nucleotide match to both a V gene segment and a J gene segment. A rearrangement counted as productive if the CDR3 had no stop codons and remained in frame with V and J, and every other rearrangement counted as non-productive. CDR3 was defined according to IMGT convention as the region running from the second conserved V-encoded cysteine to the conserved J-encoded phenylalanine. Sequences without an unambiguous match to a single V gene segment were excluded from the earlier analysis of almost 600 of the donors. In an earlier analysis of a few hundred of the donors, V segments were called functional above 56.7% productive rearrangements and were called segregating when the between-donor standard deviation exceeded 5%. A statistical classification framework was built for diagnosing cytomegalovirus status from the catalog of TCR beta chain sequences. In a later analysis, TCR nucleotide sequences were compared against IMGT/GENE-DB human TR gene sequences so that V and J genes could be assigned. Using the TCRdist pipeline, a later analysis assigned CDR3 sequences along with most-parsimonious VDJ recombination scenarios. In a later analysis, every TCR beta chain was defined by the combination of its CDR3 amino acid sequence and its V-gene family, and reads without a unique V-gene family were dropped. A later analysis removed 592 highly shared, low-generation-probability nucleotide sequences to deal with suspected cross-contamination and a sequencing artifact. A later analysis calculated a clonal expansion index for each public chain from normalized within-repertoire ranks of inferred template counts. Generation probabilities in a later analysis came from a VDJ recombination model fitted to out-of-frame rearrangements, and those results were checked against IGoR. In a later analysis, TCR-TCR, TCR-HLA and TCR-CMV co-occurrence was scored with hypergeometric tests, and a repertoire-size bias correction was applied to TCR pairs. To estimate false discovery rates, a later analysis permuted the HLA or CMV assignments 20 times. In a later analysis, co-occurring TCRs were grouped using DBSCAN, with TCRdist sequence similarity added in when clustering inside HLA-allele-positive subsets. Repertoires with fewer than 30,000 or more than 120,000 public chains were left out of co-occurrence clustering, as were five repertoires with anomalous nucleotide sharing. TCRdb took over this immuneACCESS table, retaining in-frame rearrangements with V and J assigned. Such tables are incomplete; in checked studies, under half of the missing clones stem from an unresolved V gene, and the remainder is unexplained. Clonal size and the V and J genes are those of that table, whereas D and trimming came from the DNA. The sample table shows about 190,000 clones, and roughly 80% are seen once. Around 5.9% of the sample rests with the top ten.

This sample is drawn from a study of cytomegalovirus exposure and HLA in healthy donors (dated by TCRdb to the late 2010s). Regarding the research as a whole: An earlier analysis of around 600 of the donors reported about 250 Gb of sequence data and some 120 million unique TCR beta sequences from around 200 million T cells. A later analysis re-examined previously published TCR beta repertoires from 610 or so donors and added high-resolution HLA genotyping to investigate patterns of TCR occurrence. The genetic ancestry cluster associated with self-reported Caucasian donors included 65% to 90% of the 398 genotyped donors. Every discovery cohort repertoire had been produced on one sequencing platform. The T cell repertoires of around 730 subjects were profiled by immunosequencing and related to cytomegalovirus serostatus. About 320 gigabases of sequencing data and tens of millions of unique TCR sequences were included in an early release covering under 650 HLA-typed donors. The study aimed to test whether cataloging public T cell receptors could reveal signatures of past pathogen exposure. About five DR-DQ haplotypes were treated as single units for association and clustering because of strong linkage in the cohort. A later genetic analysis took genome-wide SNP genotypes for about 65% of the 666 donors and used that subset as a discovery cohort. A separate validation cohort of roughly 120 different subjects was used in addition to the approximately 700-subject first cohort. To decide whether each TCR beta V gene segment behaved as functional or pseudogenic, an earlier analysis of some 570 of the donors relied on high-throughput TCR beta sequencing. Donor age, sex, ethnicity and CMV serostatus were collected together with the repertoire data. Class I and class II HLA loci were covered by the typing at four-digit resolution. The study combined high-throughput TCR immunosequencing, statistical association of individual TCRs with disease status, and machine learning to predict cytomegalovirus infection status. Typing coverage differed by locus: A, B, C, DRB1 and DQB1 were typed in roughly 629-630 donors, DQA1 in about 560, DPA1 in some 610, and DPB1 in approximately 450. Rather than using new phenotypic data, the later analysis identified candidate immune exposures from TCR beta sequences and from how often those sequences occurred across donors. Across under 500 genotyped donors of the cohort, an average of about 240,000 unique TCR beta nucleotide sequences per donor were sequenced, and approximately 17% of those sequences were non-productive. What the work shows at the level of the full study, not this receptor alone: A later analysis found that TCR association rates varied across HLA loci, with DRB1 alleles showing the most associated TCRs and HLA-C alleles the fewest. Because counts were too low, roughly 16 rarely observed V segments, including chromosome 9 orphons, were excluded from the earlier analysis of fewer than 650 of the donors. An earlier analysis of approximately 540 of the donors showed that most TCR beta V segments appeared in productive rearrangements either about 90% or about 30% of the time, which broadly matched IMGT annotations. The cohort was sequenced for TCR beta chains only, and without alpha or paired-chain data the features that could be detected were limited. An association between a missense DCLRE1C variant and V-gene and J-gene trimming of TCR beta chains was found in a later genetic analysis and replicated in an independent cohort. The presence/absence analyses assumed that sequencing depth was roughly uniform across donors, and that assumption may not be true. In a later genetic analysis, fewer N-insertions in productive TCRs were reported among donors in an Asian-associated ancestry cluster than the approximately 710-donor mean. Most TCR sequences were seen in very few donors, while some public TCRs were found in many individuals. Most CMV-associated TCR beta chains appeared to be HLA-restricted in a later analysis, and the HLA associations seemed to be driven largely by CMV exposure. Linkage disequilibrium might explain the correlated functional status among segregating V segments, but an unknown experimental factor could not be excluded. The classifier was reported to diagnose cytomegalovirus status with high specificity and sensitivity in both the original and validation cohorts. Specific HLA alleles were associated with 15,000 to 20,000 TCR beta sequences at a false discovery rate of 0.05 in a later analysis. A further reported finding was that TCR beta sequences accurately predicted the HLA-A and HLA-B alleles for most subjects in the first cohort. Because HLA typing was missing for some donors at each locus, association tests included only the typed subset. Some IMGT-functional V segments, including TRBV6-2 and TRBV6-3, could not be distinguished by the 87-base-pair reads and were therefore excluded. Three of the identified cytomegalovirus-associated TCR beta chains were confirmed in vitro to be specific for cytomegalovirus antigens. Assigning TCR associations to individual alleles was difficult when HLA alleles, especially DR and DQ, strongly co-occurred. In a later analysis, several top co-occurrence clusters were reported to appear linked to parvovirus B19, influenza, CMV and Epstein-Barr virus. CMV serostatus was the only immune exposure information available for the cohort. The study gave a list of 150 to 200 TCR beta chains associated with cytomegalovirus. A later analysis found that HLA-associated TCR beta chains were more clonally expanded and had lower generation probabilities than equally common non-associated chains. The authors suggested that the approach could potentially be generalized to other disease states and immunological phenotypes. A cluster of highly shared sequence variants was judged likely to represent a technical artifact of the sequencing pipeline.

The sample taken for sequencing was PBMCs. This clonotype originated in a woman aged 25 to 39 in good health and CMV-seropositive. The V and J genes are TRBV27 and TRBJ1-1; TRBD1 could be the D gene, as 5 bases match. The CDR3 loop reads CASKEGNEAFF. The DNA is as follows: TGTGCCAGCAAGGAGGGGAATGAAGCTTTCTTT.